This TCR beta chain was observed in a study of shared clonotypes between healthy human individuals. Turning to the study itself: A donor's plate count was three for CD4 naive and three for CD4 memory; CD8 naive had two and CD8 memory one. Study results and limitations: For sorted subsets, rarefaction showed incomplete sequencing despite large depth. Investigators expected sequencing depth to affect clonotype sharing among donors.

For sorted subsets, about 0.2 ug DNA per replicate equaled 33,000 or so T cell genomes. Sequencing was performed with immunoSEQ multiplex PCR; in TCRdb, only in-frame clones are kept and a portion is missing. The table includes over 2 million clones, about 95% detected once. Positive CCR7 selection of CD45RO-negative cells yielded the naive CD8 cells, and terminally differentiated effector memory CD45RA+ cells were excluded. Concerning this clone itself: What it binds is unknown.

CDR3 length: 18 amino acids. With 0 bases removed from V and 0 bases from J, the gap between germline ends came to 18 bases. CDR1 and CDR2 from the germline V gene are SGHVS and FNYEAQ. The source is a man in his late teens or twenties in good health. The gene calls are TRBV7-6 and TRBJ2-7; possibly TRBD2 for D (6 bases). Material: naive CD8+ T cells sorted from blood. The CDR3 sequence: CASSLAGPLAEISYEQYF. The CDR3 DNA reads as TGTGCCAGCAGCTTAGCTGGCCCCTTAGCGGAGATCTCCTACGAGCAGTACTTC.